This TCR beta chain was captured by sequencing in a study of T cells after yellow fever vaccination. There are many counts of this clonotype. Each CDR3 protein is one row after TCRdb ran MiXCR on the 5' RACE reads. There are about 400,000 distinct CDR3 sequences in the sample; more than 5.5% occur only once, and 15% lies in the top ten. Germline-derived CDR1 and CDR2 are MNHNS and SASEGT. The CDR3 is 14 amino acids. With V trimmed by 0 bases and J by 8 bases, 6 bases remained unmatched. Sequenced here: PBMCs, sampled 5 days after the yellow fever booster vaccination. This sequence originates from a man aged 25 to 45 who received the YFV17D yellow fever vaccine. The V call is TRBV6-1, the J call TRBJ1-2; TRBD1 matches 7 bases. DNA of the CDR3: TGTGCCAGCAGTGAAGCGACAGGGTCAGGCGGCTACACCTTC. Its translation: CASSEATGSGGYTF.